What follows are 2 T cell receptor beta chains derived from one specimen sequenced in a study of CD8+CD57+ T cells in acquired aplastic anemia. Profiling of TCR beta VDJ combinations and CDR3 sequences used genomic DNA as template. A single record per CDR3 protein comes from TCRdb applying MiXCR to the reads. The table records some 140,000 distinct CDR3 sequences, 41% of them present only once. Sequencing input: sorted CD4+, CD8+, or CD8+CD57+ T cells (not recorded which) from PBMCs. These receptor sequences come from a human donor in good health, serving as a control.

To note about this clonotype: As the CDR3 is not closed by the conserved phenylalanine or tryptophan, this likely results from a read error. This chain uses TRBV5-4 with TRBJ2-1, with TRBD2 matching 11 bases. The CDR3 is made up of 17 amino acids. The J segment lost 4 bases and the V segment lost 1 base, leaving 7 bases of the junction unmatched. From germline, CDR1 is SGHNT and CDR2 YYREEE (reference sequence). CDR3 coding DNA: TGTGCCAGCAGCTTGTCTAGCGGGAGGATTCTTTACAATGAGCAGTTCCTC. Its protein product is CASSLSSGRILYNEQFL.

This clonotype was counted many times. The CDR3: CASSEDSSGELFF. DNA for the CDR3: TGTGCCAGCAGTGAGGACAGTTCCGGGGAGCTGTTTTTT. This sequence joins TRBV6-1 and TRBJ2-2, with D possibly being TRBD1 (6 bases). Trimming pared 3 bases from V and 6 bases from J, leaving 8 bases between. The CDR3 has 13 residues. Germline-derived CDR1 and CDR2 are MNHNS and SASEGT.